The 22 T cell receptor beta chains in this list originate from one sample, sequenced in a study of T cell responses to AZD1222 COVID-19 vaccine. This table comes from immunoSEQ multiplex PCR, and its TCRdb copy is limited to in-frame clones, with some not included. The table includes about 50,000 clones, nearly 80% detected once. The specimen comprised peripheral blood, sampled 28 days after the second AZD1222 dose. The receptors come from an adult who received the AZD1222 COVID-19 vaccine.

The chain carries TRBV19 and TRBJ2-7; 9 nucleotides align to TRBD2. Germline V gene lookup returns CDR1 LNHDA and CDR2 SQIVND (reference sequence). V gave up 5 bases and J gave up 6 bases; unmatched junction bases: 14. The CDR3 is 16 residues long. This CDR3 reads CASSPQATSGGVEQYF. CDR3 DNA: TGTGCCAGTAGTCCCCAGGCGACTAGCGGTGGGGTCGAGCAGTACTTC.

The genes are TRBV7-2 and TRBJ2-5; 7 bases agree with TRBD2. The CDR3 is made up of 16 amino acids. Trimming cost V 0 bases and J 1 base; bases outside gene matches: 5. CDR1 is SGHTA and CDR2 is FQGNSA in the germline V gene. The CDR3 coding sequence is TGTGCCAGCAGCTTAGCGGCTAGCGGTTCCCAAGAGACCCAGTACTTC. Residues: CASSLAASGSQETQYF. The full variable domain, rest sourced from reference TRBV7-2 and TRBJ2-5, is GAGVSQSPSNKVTEKGKDVELRCDPISGHTALYWYRQSLGQGLEFLIYFQGNSAPDKSGLPSDRFSAERTGGSVSTLTIQRTQQEDSAVYLCASSLAASGSQETQYFGPGTRLLVL.

CDR3 DNA sequence: TGTGCCAGCAGTTACCCGGACAGGGGCGGCGTGAACACTGAAGCTTTCTTT. This codes for CASSYPDRGGVNTEAFF. This chain joins TRBV6-2 or TRBV6-3 and TRBJ1-1; 9 bases are shared with TRBD1. J was trimmed by 0 bases and V by 2 bases; bases with no gene match: 7. CDR1 and CDR2 from the germline V gene are MNHEY and SVGEGT. There are 17 residues in the CDR3.

This chain links TRBV2 with TRBJ2-1, with D possibly being TRBD1 (5 bases). Trimming left V 5 bases short and J 0 bases short, with 11 bases between. The germline V gene encodes CDR1 SNHLY and CDR2 FYNNEI. The CDR3 runs to 15 residues. CDR3 DNA sequence: TGTGCCAGCAGTTTTACAGGTAGCTCCTACAATGAGCAGTTCTTC. Translation: CASSFTGSSYNEQFF.

V and J are TRBV3-1 (or the pseudogene TRBV3-2) and TRBJ2-1; D ambiguous. Trimming took off 1 base at V and 5 bases at J, with 6 bases between the two ends. This CDR3 comprises 13 residues. Germline V gene sequence: CDR1 LGHDT, CDR2 YNNKEL (reference sequence). The CDR3 loop reads CASSQAANNEQFF. The CDR3 DNA sequence: TGTGCCAGCAGCCAAGCAGCTAACAATGAGCAGTTCTTC.

The J gene is TRBJ2-5, the V gene TRBV18; D gene ambiguous. V lost 3 bases to trimming and J lost 5 bases, with 7 bases between them. Germline V lookup: CDR1 KGHSH, CDR2 LQKENI. The CDR3 loop spans 12 amino acids. CDR3 amino acids: CASSPTRETQYF. CDR3 nucleotides: TGTGCCAGCTCACCGACCCGGGAGACCCAGTACTTC.

The CDR3 region has the DNA TGTGCCAGCAGGAGAATAGGGATCGGGGCTAGCGGGAGTGTCTTAGAGCAGTACTTC. Translated: CASRRIGIGASGSVLEQYF. This sequence joins TRBV6-4 and TRBJ2-7; 10 nucleotides align to TRBD2. The V gene end was trimmed by 6 bases and the J gene end by 7 bases; junction bases not matched to a gene: 24. Looked up from germline, CDR1 is MRHNA and CDR2 is SNTAGT. This CDR3 is 19 amino acids long.

The chain is built from TRBV6-6 and TRBJ2-2; D is undetermined. Per germline, CDR1 MNHNY and CDR2 SVGAGI (reference sequence). With 8 bases removed from V and 7 bases from J, the gap between germline ends came to 23 bases. This CDR3 is 16 amino acids long. The CDR3 bases are TGTGCCAGCTTCATTGGGCGCGGATACACCTACGGGGAGCTGTTTTTT. It yields the protein CASFIGRGYTYGELFF.

V is TRBV19 and J is TRBJ1-5, with D perhaps TRBD1 (5 bases). The V gene lost 1 base and the J gene lost 3 bases, with 10 bases spanning the gap. This CDR3 comprises 15 residues. Germline V CDR1 and CDR2: LNHDA, SQIVND (reference sequence). The CDR3 region is CASSIGAGHNQPQHF. As DNA, the CDR3 is TGTGCCAGTAGTATAGGCGCCGGACACAATCAGCCCCAGCATTTT. The full variable domain, completed using reference TRBV19 and TRBJ1-5, is DGGITQSPKYLFRKEGQNVTLSCEQNLNHDAMYWYRQDPGQGLRLIYYSQIVNDFQKGDIAEGYSVSREKKESFPLTVTSAQKNPTAFYLCASSIGAGHNQPQHFGDGTRLSIL.

V usage is TRBV28 and J usage is TRBJ1-6; D not resolved. The CDR3 runs 15 residues. Looked up from germline, CDR1 is MDHEN and CDR2 is SYDVKM. V was cut by 3 bases and J by 5 bases, with 11 bases left in between. The CDR3 loop is CASSLEWQDNSPLHF. CDR3 nucleotide sequence: TGTGCCAGCAGTTTGGAGTGGCAAGATAATTCACCCCTCCACTTT.

The rearrangement links TRBV15 to TRBJ2-5; a possible D gene is TRBD1 (6 bases). The CDR3 covers 17 residues. Trimming stripped 1 base from V and 4 bases from J, with 19 bases between. The germline V gene encodes CDR1 LNHNV and CDR2 YYDKDF (reference sequence). In nucleotides, the CDR3 is TGTGCCACCAGCAGAGGGGGGCAGGTGGGGTCGGGAGAGACCCAGTACTTC. It translates to CATSRGGQVGSGETQYF. Drawing the rest from reference TRBV15 and TRBJ2-5, the complete variable domain is DAMVIQNPRYQVTQFGKPVTLSCSQTLNHNVMYWYQQKSSQAPKLLFHYYDKDFNNEADTPDNFQSRRPNTSFCFLDIRSPGLGDTAMYLCATSRGGQVGSGETQYFGPGTRLLVL.

This clone qualifies as medium-sized (0.01 to 0.1%). CDR3 bases: TGCAGCGTTGAAGATGTACCGAATAGCTACACCTTC. Translation: CSVEDVPNSYTF. The chain combines TRBV29-1 with TRBJ1-2; the D is unclear. The V and J ends lost 0 bases and 9 bases respectively, with 11 bases between them. Looked up from germline, CDR1 is SQVTM and CDR2 is ANQGSEA. The CDR3 contains 12 residues.

As for this clone: One end of the junction does not line up with germline, which may come from a read error. This rearrangement joins TRBV6-5 to TRBJ2-1; TRBD1 aligns across 10 bases. This CDR3 region has 15 residues. CDR1 is MNHEY, CDR2 SVGAGI, per germline. Here the CDR3 reads CASSHSPGTGVEQFF. In DNA, the CDR3 is TGTGCCAGCAGTCACTCTCCCGGGACAGGGGTTGAGCAGTTCTTC.

The sample holds a few counts of this clone. The rearrangement uses TRBV6-1 and TRBJ1-2; perhaps TRBD1 as D (5 bases). V shed 1 base and J shed 5 bases, with 11 bases lying between them. The CDR3 is made up of 14 amino acids. Germline V gene sequence: CDR1 MNHNS, CDR2 SASEGT. DNA of the CDR3: TGTGCCAGCAGTGAAGGGGGGAGGGGTTATGGCTACACCTTC. It translates to CASSEGGRGYGYTF.

This clone has a single count. This chain connects TRBV7-8 to TRBJ2-3, with TRBD2 matching 11 bases. This CDR3 contains 16 residues. Germline loops: CDR1 SGHVS, CDR2 FQNEAQ. J lost 3 bases, V lost 5 bases, and 7 bases had no gene match. The CDR3 sequence is CASSLRPSGRTDTQYF. The DNA of the CDR3 is TGTGCCAGCAGCCTACGACCTAGCGGGAGGACAGATACGCAGTATTTT.

The chain has TRBV30 and TRBJ1-1; 7 bases match TRBD1. CDR3 length equals 14 residues. Trimming removed 0 bases from V and 2 bases from J; junction bases left unmatched: 3. Looked up from germline, CDR1 is GTSNPN and CDR2 is SVGIG (reference sequence). The CDR3 protein is CAWSVWTGNTEAFF. CDR3 nucleotides: TGTGCCTGGAGTGTCTGGACAGGAAACACTGAAGCTTTCTTT.

This chain connects TRBV25-1 to TRBJ1-6, with unresolved D. CDR1 and CDR2 from the germline V gene are MGHDK and SYGVNS. The CDR3 is 14 residues long. The V gene lost 4 bases and the J gene lost 5 bases, with 9 bases spanning the gap. CDR3 sequence (DNA): TGTGCCAGCAGTGCGGACTCAGATAATTCACCCCTCCACTTT. Its translation: CASSADSDNSPLHF.

The CDR3 DNA is TGTGCCAGTAGAGAGAGGGGTAGAGGAGAGACCCAGTACTTC. Its protein product is CASRERGRGETQYF. This chain links TRBV19 with TRBJ2-5; D is perhaps TRBD1 or TRBD2 (5 bases each). Germline CDR1 and CDR2: LNHDA and SQIVND (reference sequence). The V end lost 6 bases, the J end lost 4 bases, and 15 bases lay between the germline ends. The CDR3 contains 14 residues.

This clone was observed once. This rearrangement joins TRBV5-1 to TRBJ1-1, with D perhaps TRBD1 (6 bases). Germline CDR1 reads SGHRS; CDR2 reads YFSETQ. Deletions cut 6 bases from V and 1 base from J, with 13 bases between. This CDR3 spans 14 amino acids. CDR3 coding DNA: TGCGCCAGCACAGGGGACCCATCGAACACTGAAGCTTTCTTT. Protein product: CASTGDPSNTEAFF.

The chain combines TRBV28 with TRBJ1-3; maybe TRBD1 (5 bases). The CDR3 is 14 residues long. V was cut by 3 bases and J by 4 bases, with 10 bases left in between. CDR1 and CDR2 (germline): MDHEN, SYDVKM. The CDR3 DNA reads TGTGCCAGCAGTTTTGGGGGTGGGGGAAACACCATATATTTT. It translates to CASSFGGGGNTIYF. The full variable domain, completed using reference TRBV28 and TRBJ1-3, is DVKVTQSSRYLVKRTGEKVFLECVQDMDHENMFWYRQDPGLGLRLIYFSYDVKMKEKGDIPEGYSVSREKKERFSLILESASTNQTSMYLCASSFGGGGNTIYFGEGSWLTVV.

The V and J genes are TRBV7-8 and TRBJ2-2; a possible D gene is TRBD1 (6 bases). Germline V CDR1 and CDR2: SGHVS, FQNEAQ. This CDR3 spans 17 amino acids. Trimming cost V 4 bases and J 1 base, with 16 bases left between them. The CDR3 DNA reads TGTGCCAGCAGCTCTTCCTTTGGCAGGGGGAACACCGGGGAGCTGTTTTTT. As protein: CASSSSFGRGNTGELFF.

The chain combines TRBV7-6 with TRBJ2-1; TRBD2 is a possible D gene (7 bases). V lost 2 bases and J 0 bases, leaving 14 bases between the germline ends. CDR3 size: 17 residues. Looked up from germline, CDR1 is SGHVS and CDR2 is FNYEAQ. Here the CDR3 reads CASSLFGGASSYNEQFF. CDR3 sequence (DNA): TGTGCCAGCAGCTTATTTGGGGGGGCAAGCTCCTACAATGAGCAGTTCTTC.